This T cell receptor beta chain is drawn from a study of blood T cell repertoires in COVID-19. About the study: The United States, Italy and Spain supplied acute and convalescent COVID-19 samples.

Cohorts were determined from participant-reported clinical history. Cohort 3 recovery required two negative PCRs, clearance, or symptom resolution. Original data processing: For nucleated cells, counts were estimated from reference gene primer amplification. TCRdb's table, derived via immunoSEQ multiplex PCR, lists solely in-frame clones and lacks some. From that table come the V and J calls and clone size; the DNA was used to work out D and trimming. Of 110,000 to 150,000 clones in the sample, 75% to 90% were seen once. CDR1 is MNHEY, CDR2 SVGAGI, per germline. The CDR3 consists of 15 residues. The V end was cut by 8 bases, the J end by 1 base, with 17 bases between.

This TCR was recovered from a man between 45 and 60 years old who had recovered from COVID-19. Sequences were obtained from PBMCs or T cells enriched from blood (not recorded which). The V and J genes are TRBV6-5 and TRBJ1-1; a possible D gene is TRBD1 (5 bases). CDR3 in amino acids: CASFGRRQGNTEAFF. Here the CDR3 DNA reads TGTGCCAGCTTTGGTCGCCGGCAGGGGAACACTGAAGCTTTCTTT.